The 26 T cell receptor beta chains listed next were all sequenced from one sample in a study of vaccination effects on CD4 cells after COVID-19. The antigens these receptors bind are not known. Profiling relied on immunoSEQ multiplex PCR, and the TCRdb table lists in-frame clones only, not all of them. This sample yields about 79,000 clones, of which roughly 74% are seen a single time; approximately 1.7% belongs to the top ten. Viral peptide pools were used in the ViraFEST assay to expand antigen-specific CD4+ T cells, and sequencing came afterward. Isolating CD4+ T cells followed approximately nine days of culture. The sequences come from CD4+ T cells from PBMCs cultured with HCoV-229E spike peptides, collected before COVID-19 vaccination. These receptors were collected from a human donor who received a COVID-19 vaccine.

V usage is TRBV19 and J usage is TRBJ2-3; TRBD1 aligns across 7 bases. The junction had 10 bases not matched to a gene; V was cut back by 2 bases and J by 14 bases. The CDR3 extends over 13 amino acids. The germline gives CDR1 LNHDA, CDR2 SQIVND (reference sequence). As DNA, the CDR3 is TGTGCCAGTAGTATACGGTTGGAGACAGGGTTGTATTTT. Protein sequence: CASSIRLETGLYF.

The chain uses TRBV18 and TRBJ1-5; possible D gene TRBD1, 6 bases. The CDR3 spans 15 residues. Germline CDR1 KGHSH, CDR2 LQKENI. Trimming cost V 2 bases and J 1 base, with 9 bases left between them. This CDR3 is CASSPKDRSNQPQHF. CDR3 nucleotides: TGTGCCAGCTCACCAAAGGACAGAAGCAATCAGCCCCAGCATTTT.

CDR3 nucleotide sequence: TGTGCCAGTAGTAGCGGGGGAATATCGGGCTGGGCCAACGTCCTGACTTTC. Its translation is CASSSGGISGWANVLTF. V gene TRBV19 combines with J gene TRBJ2-6; TRBD2 aligns across 7 bases. The CDR3 sequence is 17 residues long. Trimming at V came to 4 bases and at J to 5 bases, leaving 11 bases not matched to a gene. CDR1 is LNHDA, CDR2 SQIVND, per germline (reference sequence).

The genes are TRBV24-1 and TRBJ2-5; D call uncertain. Germline-derived CDR1 and CDR2 are KGHDR and SFDVKD. The CDR3 runs 14 residues. Trimming took 9 bases from V and 0 from J, leaving 13 bases between them. The CDR3 loop is CATAETKYQETQYF. For the CDR3, the DNA is TGTGCCACCGCCGAGACAAAGTACCAAGAGACCCAGTACTTC.

This clone is labeled medium-sized. The gene calls are TRBV10-1 and TRBJ2-2, with 7 nucleotides matching TRBD1. Germline values: CDR1 WNHNN, CDR2 SYGVQD (reference sequence). V lost 6 bases, J lost 6 bases, and 1 base stayed unmatched. The CDR3 loop spans 12 amino acids. The CDR3 reads CASRGQAGELFF. The DNA of the CDR3 is TGCGCCAGCAGAGGACAGGCCGGGGAGCTGTTTTTT.

The chain is built from TRBV20-1 and TRBJ2-7; TRBD2 matches at 10 bases. Germline V gene data show CDR1 as DFQATT and CDR2 as SNEGSKA (reference sequence). The CDR3 has 14 amino acids. V lost 3 bases, J lost 2 bases, and 4 bases stayed unmatched. This CDR3 is CSASLLAGTYEQYV. The DNA for the CDR3 is TGCAGTGCTAGTTTACTAGCGGGAACCTACGAGCAGTACGTC.

The chain is built from TRBV27 and TRBJ2-7; 12 nucleotides agree with TRBD1. Germline assignment: CDR1 MNHEY and CDR2 SMNVEV (reference sequence). J lost 7 bases, V lost 1 base, and 11 bases had no gene match. The CDR3 covers 17 residues. The CDR3 region is CASSLLYLGQGAWEQYV. The DNA of the CDR3 is TGTGCCAGCAGTTTATTGTACTTGGGACAGGGGGCATGGGAGCAGTACGTC.

For this clone: The limits of the CDR3 on the DNA are not certain, so only TCRdb's listed CDR3 is given. The V gene is TRBV7-2, the J gene TRBJ1-3. The CDR3 numbers 18 amino acids, ends counted. The germline V gene encodes CDR1 SGHTA and CDR2 FQGNSA. This CDR3 reads CASSFNFDFRGSGNTIYF.

V gene TRBV10-3 combines with J gene TRBJ1-5; 11 bases match TRBD1. Unmatched junction bases numbered 5, after V lost 10 bases and J lost 6 bases. CDR1 and CDR2 (germline): ENHRY, SYGVKD. The CDR3 is made up of 13 amino acids. The CDR3 region is CATRDRGFQPQHF. The CDR3 nucleotides read TGTGCCACCCGGGACAGGGGGTTTCAGCCCCAGCATTTT.

This clone was recorded once. The chain joins TRBV27 to TRBJ2-3; 7 positions agree with TRBD2. J lost 3 bases, V lost 1 base, and 1 base had no gene match. The CDR3 covers 14 residues. The V gene's germline CDR1 is MNHEY and CDR2 SMNVEV (reference sequence). The CDR3 is CASSLWGGTDTQYF. DNA of the CDR3: TGTGCCAGCAGTTTATGGGGGGGGACAGATACGCAGTATTTT.

The chain recombines TRBV6-6 with TRBJ2-3; 7 nucleotides align to TRBD2. The CDR3 loop spans 15 amino acids. Trimming took 0 bases from V and 2 from J; bases not matched to a gene: 2. Germline CDR1 is MNHNY and CDR2 is SVGAGI (reference sequence). CDR3 DNA: TGTGCCAGCAGTTACTCCCGGGGGGACACAGATACGCAGTATTTT. As protein: CASSYSRGDTDTQYF.

This chain connects TRBV18 to TRBJ1-1; no firm D call. The germline CDR1 and CDR2 sequences are KGHSH and LQKENI. The CDR3 sequence is 13 residues long. V gave up 3 bases and J gave up 4 bases, with 9 bases separating them. CDR3 in DNA: TGTGCCAGCTCACCCTCCCAAACCACTGAAGCTTTCTTT. It specifies CASSPSQTTEAFF. The variable domain in full, with the rest retrieved from reference TRBV18 and TRBJ1-1, is NAGVMQNPRHLVRRRGQEARLRCSPMKGHSHVYWYRQLPEEGLKFMVYLQKENIIDESGMPKERFSAEFPKEGPSILRIQQVVRGDSAAYFCASSPSQTTEAFFGQGTRLTVV.

This chain uses TRBV30 with TRBJ1-6, with 8 bases that match TRBD1. The CDR3 totals 13 residues. V trimming: 5 bases; J trimming: 8 bases; junction bases outside the gene matches: 5. Germline CDR1 and CDR2: GTSNPN and SVGIG (reference sequence). Here the CDR3 DNA reads TGTGCCTGGGTGGGGACAGGCTATTCACCCCTCCACTTT. Its protein is CAWVGTGYSPLHF.

The V and J genes are TRBV24-1 and TRBJ1-3; 8 nucleotides line up with TRBD1. The CDR3 is 16 amino acids. The J segment lost 3 bases and the V segment lost 4 bases, leaving 7 bases of the junction unmatched. The germline gives CDR1 KGHDR, CDR2 SFDVKD. The CDR3 loop is CATSDPQGAGGNTIYF. The CDR3 region has the DNA TGTGCCACCAGTGACCCGCAGGGGGCTGGTGGAAACACCATATATTTT.

This chain links TRBV5-1 with TRBJ1-6; TRBD1 might be the D (5 bases). Germline lookup yields CDR1 SGHRS and CDR2 YFSETQ. V was pared by 0 bases and J by 9 bases, with 13 bases between. There are 15 residues in the CDR3. This CDR3 is CASSLEIGATSPLHF. The CDR3 coding sequence is TGCGCCAGCAGCTTGGAAATTGGGGCAACTTCACCCCTCCACTTT.

This chain links TRBV5-1 with TRBJ1-1; D remains ambiguous. The V and J ends lost 0 bases and 6 bases respectively, with 15 bases between them. Germline loops: CDR1 SGHRS, CDR2 YFSETQ. The length of the CDR3 is 15 residues. The CDR3 reads CASSLGRPTYAEAFF. For the CDR3, the DNA is TGCGCCAGCAGCTTGGGACGTCCAACGTACGCTGAAGCTTTCTTT.

The chain recombines TRBV24-1 with TRBJ2-5, with D possibly called TRBD1 or TRBD2 (6 bases each). Trimming pared 0 bases from V and 4 bases from J, leaving 23 bases between. This CDR3 contains 19 residues. Germline loops: CDR1 KGHDR, CDR2 SFDVKD. CDR3 in amino acids: CATSDLQKGDSLAGETQYF. The CDR3 DNA follows: TGTGCCACCAGTGATTTGCAAAAGGGGGACTCGCTAGCAGGAGAGACCCAGTACTTC.

This clone occurred once. V is TRBV5-1 and J is TRBJ1-3; perhaps TRBD1 as D (5 bases). This CDR3 spans 14 amino acids. Trimming left V 3 bases short and J 4 bases short, with 11 bases between. CDR1 SGHRS and CDR2 YFSETQ come from the germline V gene. The CDR3 DNA reads as TGCGCCAGCAGCTCTGTCTCAGGGGGAAACACCATATATTTT. Residues: CASSSVSGGNTIYF.

The chain has TRBV27 and TRBJ1-5; unclear D gene. The germline gives CDR1 MNHEY, CDR2 SMNVEV (reference sequence). This CDR3 has 14 amino acids. V was trimmed by 3 bases and J by 2 bases, leaving 8 bases between them. The DNA for the CDR3 is TGTGCCAGCAGTTTCGGCCTCGGCAATCAGCCCCAGCATTTT. Translating it yields CASSFGLGNQPQHF.

This clone occurred a few times. The J gene is TRBJ1-5, the V gene TRBV18; D is undetermined. Germline V gives CDR1 KGHSH, CDR2 LQKENI. V lost 3 bases, J lost 5 bases, and 8 bases lay in between. This CDR3 spans 13 amino acids. For the CDR3, the DNA is TGTGCCAGCTCACCCTCCATTGATCAGCCCCAGCATTTT. It codes for CASSPSIDQPQHF.

This clone showed up just a few times. Compared with germline, one end of the junction differs, possibly owing to a read error. In DNA, the CDR3 is TGTGCCACCAGGAGAGCGGGACAGACAAACACCGGGGAGCTGTTTTTT. It translates to CATRRAGQTNTGELFF. The rearrangement joins TRBV15 to TRBJ2-2; D may correspond to TRBD1 or TRBD2 (7 bases each). In germline, CDR1 is LNHNV, CDR2 YYDKDF (reference sequence). The CDR3 is 16 residues long.

The genes are TRBV25-1 and TRBJ1-6; the D gene is possibly TRBD1 (5 bases). The CDR3 runs 15 residues. V gave up 6 bases and J gave up 7 bases, with 16 bases separating them. Germline V gives CDR1 MGHDK, CDR2 SYGVNS. CDR3 bases: TGTGCCAGCAGAAAGGGGATGTGGGAGAATTCACCCCTCCACTTT. Its translation: CASRKGMWENSPLHF.

The chain carries TRBV5-4 and TRBJ1-3, with D maybe TRBD1 (5 bases). With 5 bases removed from V and 0 bases from J, the gap between germline ends came to 12 bases. Germline V lookup: CDR1 SGHNT, CDR2 YYREEE (reference sequence). The CDR3 has 15 amino acids. The CDR3 DNA follows: TGTGCCAGCAGTCCAGCAGGGACCTCTGGAAACACCATATATTTT. It specifies CASSPAGTSGNTIYF.

The rearrangement uses TRBV3-1 (or the pseudogene TRBV3-2) and TRBJ1-2, with a possible D match to TRBD1 (6 bases). Germline CDR1 is LGHDT and CDR2 is YNNKEL (reference sequence). V lost 2 bases to trimming and J lost 3 bases, with 10 bases between them. CDR3 length: 14 amino acids. CDR3 residues: CASSQLGQDYGYTF. CDR3 in DNA: TGTGCCAGCAGCCAACTGGGACAAGACTATGGCTACACCTTC.

This chain uses TRBV6-5 with TRBJ1-2, with TRBD1 as a possible D gene (5 bases). Per the germline V gene, CDR1 is MNHEY and CDR2 is SVGAGI. Trimming took off 4 bases at V and 8 bases at J, with 20 bases between the two ends. There are 15 residues in the CDR3. CDR3 DNA: TGTGCCAGCAGTTCCCTTGGGACGGTCCTAGTGGGCTACACCTTC. Translated: CASSSLGTVLVGYTF.

The genes are TRBV7-2 and TRBJ2-3; D not resolved. Germline V gene sequence: CDR1 SGHTA, CDR2 FQGNSA. The CDR3 loop spans 11 amino acids. The V gene lost 5 bases and the J gene lost 2 bases, with 2 bases spanning the gap. CDR3 amino acids: CASSATDTQYF. Written as DNA, the CDR3 is TGTGCCAGCAGCGCCACAGATACGCAGTATTTT.